This T cell receptor beta chain was documented in a study of T cell repertoires in cytomegalovirus infection. In the study overall: It can be stated that public TCR beta signatures indicated CMV infection as well as a matching HLA type.

Germline assignment: CDR1 LNHNV and CDR2 YYDKDF (reference sequence). The CDR3 sequence is 14 residues long. V lost 1 base to trimming and J lost 2 bases, with 8 bases between them. A note on this clonotype: The antigen remains undetermined.

Broader study findings: Accumulated public TCR beta family frequency recognized individuals carrying CMV together with the relevant HLA. HLA-C-restricted CMV clonotypes gave the most frequent clonotype in two of eight donors.

Each CDR3 protein gets one entry after TCRdb re-called the reads with MiXCR. The table records about 190,000 distinct CDR3 sequences, about 28% of them present only once. The V and J genes are TRBV15 and TRBJ2-5, with unresolved D. The material sequenced was PBMCs. This clonotype was sampled from a human donor in good health (CMV status not recorded). Some clones in this sample may be carry-over from other donors' samples. This chain's CDR3 is CATSRGLQQETQYF. The CDR3, as DNA: TGTGCCACCAGCAGAGGGCTGCAACAAGAGACCCAGTACTTC. Supplemented by reference TRBV15 and TRBJ2-5, the full variable domain reads DAMVIQNPRYQVTQFGKPVTLSCSQTLNHNVMYWYQQKSSQAPKLLFHYYDKDFNNEADTPDNFQSRRPNTSFCFLDIRSPGLGDTAMYLCATSRGLQQETQYFGPGTRLLVL.